This T cell receptor beta chain was captured by sequencing in a study of T cell changes during pregnancy in multiple sclerosis. CDR3 length equals 14 residues. Germline lookup yields CDR1 SGHRS and CDR2 YFSETQ. The V and J ends lost 0 bases and 5 bases respectively, with 11 bases between them. The table came from immunoSEQ multiplex PCR; TCRdb's copy has only in-frame clones and leaves some out. The sample has about 38,000 clones; approximately 94% are singletons. The chain joins TRBV5-1 to TRBJ2-5; D might be TRBD2 (6 bases). The receptor's source is a female donor with multiple sclerosis, enrolled in a pregnancy study. Sequencing used CD4+ T cells from peripheral blood mononuclear cells, obtained in the second trimester of pregnancy. In DNA, the CDR3 is TGCGCCAGCAGCTTGGCCGGCAGCGGGGAGACCCAGTACTTC. Translating gives CASSLAGSGETQYF. The whole variable domain, remainder taken from reference TRBV5-1 and TRBJ2-5, is KAGVTQTPRYLIKTRGQQVTLSCSPISGHRSVSWYQQTPGQGLQFLFEYFSETQRNKGNFPGRFSGRQFSNSRSEMNVSTLELGDSALYLCASSLAGSGETQYFGPGTRLLVL.